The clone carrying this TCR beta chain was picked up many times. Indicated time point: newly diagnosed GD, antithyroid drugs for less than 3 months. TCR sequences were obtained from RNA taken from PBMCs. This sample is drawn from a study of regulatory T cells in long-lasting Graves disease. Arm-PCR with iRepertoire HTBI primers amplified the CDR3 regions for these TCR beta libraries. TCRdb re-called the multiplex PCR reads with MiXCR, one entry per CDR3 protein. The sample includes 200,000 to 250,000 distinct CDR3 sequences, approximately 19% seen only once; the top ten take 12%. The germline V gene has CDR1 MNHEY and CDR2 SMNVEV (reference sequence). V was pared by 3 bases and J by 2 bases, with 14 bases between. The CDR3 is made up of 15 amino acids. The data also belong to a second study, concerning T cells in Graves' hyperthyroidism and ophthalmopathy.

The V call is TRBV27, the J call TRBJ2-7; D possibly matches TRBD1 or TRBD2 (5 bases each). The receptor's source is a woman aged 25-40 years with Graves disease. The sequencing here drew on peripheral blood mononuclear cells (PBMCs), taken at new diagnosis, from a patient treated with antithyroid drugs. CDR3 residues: CASSFGRTGPYEQYF. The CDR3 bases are TGTGCCAGCAGTTTTGGCCGGACGGGGCCCTACGAGCAGTACTTC.